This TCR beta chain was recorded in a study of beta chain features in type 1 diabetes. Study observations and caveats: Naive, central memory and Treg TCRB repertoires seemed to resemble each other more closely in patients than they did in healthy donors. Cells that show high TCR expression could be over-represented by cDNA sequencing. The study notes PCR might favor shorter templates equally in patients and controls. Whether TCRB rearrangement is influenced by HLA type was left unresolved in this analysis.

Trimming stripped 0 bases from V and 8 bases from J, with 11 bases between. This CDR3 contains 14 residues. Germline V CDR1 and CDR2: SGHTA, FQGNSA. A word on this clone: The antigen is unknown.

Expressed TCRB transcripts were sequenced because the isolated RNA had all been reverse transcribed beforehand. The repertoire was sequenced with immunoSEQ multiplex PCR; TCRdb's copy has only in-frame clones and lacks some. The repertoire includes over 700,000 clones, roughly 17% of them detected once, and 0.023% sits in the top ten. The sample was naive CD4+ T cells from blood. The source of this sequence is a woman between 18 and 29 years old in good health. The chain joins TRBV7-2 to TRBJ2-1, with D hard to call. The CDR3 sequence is CASSLASIEDEQFF. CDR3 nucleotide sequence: TGTGCCAGCAGCTTAGCAAGCATCGAGGATGAGCAGTTCTTC.